Listed below are T cell receptor beta chains from one sample, sequenced in a study of blood T cells in healthy people across ages. In TCRdb, the 5' RACE reads were re-called with MiXCR into one record per CDR3 protein. The table includes around 1.5 million distinct CDR3 sequences, around 39% detected once. Specimen: blood. These receptors all come from a woman in her late teens or twenties in good health. CDR3s include the opening cysteine and the closing phenylalanine or tryptophan. D genes are given only for firm matches. Where a row states a size, it is once, few, many or the class of an expanded clone; other rows omit it.

TRBJ2-3	TRBV7-2	TRBD2	NA	TGTGCCAGCAGCTTAGGGGTTAGCGGGGGTGCAGATACGCAGTATTTT	CASSLGVSGGADTQYF
TRBJ2-1	TRBV20-1	TRBD2	few	TGCAGTGGAGGTTCTGGGACTACCTACGGTGAGCAGTTCTTC	CSGGSGTTYGEQFF
TRBJ1-1	TRBV29-1	NA	NA	TGCAGCGGTGACAAGGGGAGGGAAGCTTTCTTT	CSGDKGREAFF
TRBJ2-3	TRBV12-3/TRBV12-4	TRBD2	few	TGTGCCAGCAGTTTTCCCACTAGCGGGAGAGGTACGCAGTATTTT	CASSFPTSGRGTQYF
TRBJ2-2	TRBV7-3	TRBD1	NA	TGTGCCAGCAGGACCACAGGGGGCTCCGGGGAGCTGTTTTTT	CASRTTGGSGELFF
TRBJ2-7	TRBV7-9	NA	NA	TGTGCCAGAAGCCCTACCTCTGTCGAGCAGTACTTC	CARSPTSVEQYF
TRBJ1-5	TRBV2	NA	NA	TGTGCCAGCAGTGATCCCTCGCTGAGCAATCAGCCCCAGCATTTT	CASSDPSLSNQPQHF
TRBJ2-3	TRBV3-1	TRBD1	NA	TGTGCCAGCAGCCAAGATCGACAGGGGTTCACAGATACGCAGTATTTT	CASSQDRQGFTDTQYF
TRBJ1-5	TRBV2	NA	NA	TGTGCCAGCAGTAATGGGGGGAGCGATCAGCCCCAGCATTTT	CASSNGGSDQPQHF
TRBJ2-7	TRBV5-1	TRBD2	NA	TGCGCCAGCAGGCAGGGACTAGCGGAGATCTACGAGCAGTACTTC	CASRQGLAEIYEQYF
TRBJ2-3	TRBV20-1	NA	few	TGCAGTGCTTTCGTACCGGGTACGCAGTATTTT	CSAFVPGTQYF
TRBJ1-2	TRBV27	NA	NA	TGTGCCAGCAGTTTATCGCTTGATTCAGGGGGCTACACCTTC	CASSLSLDSGGYTF
TRBJ2-5	TRBV2	NA	NA	TGTGCCAGTAGCCCCGTGGTTCGGGGGTCGGGAGAGACCCAGTACTTC	CASSPVVRGSGETQYF